A selection of T cell receptor beta chains follows, all from one sample in a study of OX40 agonist ivuxolimab in advanced cancers. Produced via immunoSEQ multiplex PCR; TCRdb's table is partial and in-frame only. The sample gives tens of thousands of clones, about 82% of which show up once; 1.5% to 2% is in the top ten. The sample consisted of CD4+ or CD8+ T cells sorted from blood, taken in a trial of the OX40 agonist ivuxolimab. All receptors come from an adult with an advanced solid tumor such as melanoma, head and neck, liver or kidney cancer. CDR3s include the opening cysteine and the closing phenylalanine or tryptophan. Fields, in order: CDR3 length, clone size, J gene, V gene, D gene, CDR3 DNA, CDR3 protein. A D gene is named only where the DNA matches it firmly. Clone size is stated in some rows and not others, as once, few, many or a class when expanded.

CDR3 length: 15
clone size: once
J gene: TRBJ2-7
V gene: TRBV6-5
D gene: -
CDR3 DNA: TGTGCCAGCAGTTACTCGATAGATAGGGCGGGTGAGCAGTACTTC
CDR3 protein: CASSYSIDRAGEQYF

CDR3 length: 14
clone size: once
J gene: TRBJ1-1
V gene: TRBV18
D gene: -
CDR3 DNA: TGTGCCAGCTCACCGGGCCAGTCCAACACTGAAGCTTTCTTT
CDR3 protein: CASSPGQSNTEAFF

CDR3 length: 13
clone size: -
J gene: TRBJ2-5
V gene: TRBV27
D gene: TRBD1
CDR3 DNA: TGTGCCAGCAGTTTATCCAGGGGGGAGACCCAGTACTTC
CDR3 protein: CASSLSRGETQYF

CDR3 length: 14
clone size: -
J gene: TRBJ1-2
V gene: TRBV7-9
D gene: TRBD1
CDR3 DNA: TGTGCCAGCAGCCTCCTGAGACAGGGGGATGGCTACACCTTC
CDR3 protein: CASSLLRQGDGYTF

CDR3 length: 14
clone size: -
J gene: TRBJ1-5
V gene: TRBV19
D gene: -
CDR3 DNA: TGTGCCAGTAGTATGGTACAGGGTAATCAGCCCCAGCATTTT
CDR3 protein: CASSMVQGNQPQHF

CDR3 length: 12
clone size: -
J gene: TRBJ1-1
V gene: TRBV5-6
D gene: -
CDR3 DNA: TGTGCCAGCAGCTTCGCGGGACGAGGGGCTTTCTTT
CDR3 protein: CASSFAGRGAFF

CDR3 length: 15
clone size: -
J gene: TRBJ2-1
V gene: TRBV7-2
D gene: TRBD1
CDR3 DNA: TGTGCCAGCAGCCTGGGACAGGGCCCCTACAATGAGCAGTTCTTC
CDR3 protein: CASSLGQGPYNEQFF

CDR3 length: 15
clone size: -
J gene: TRBJ2-3
V gene: TRBV19
D gene: -
CDR3 DNA: TGTGCCAGTACCACAACTAAGGGAAGCACAGATACGCAGTATTTT
CDR3 protein: CASTTTKGSTDTQYF

CDR3 length: 14
clone size: -
J gene: TRBJ1-1
V gene: TRBV25-1
D gene: TRBD1
CDR3 DNA: TGTGCCAGCAGTGAATATGGGGCAGGGGGAGAAGCTTTCTTT
CDR3 protein: CASSEYGAGGEAFF

CDR3 length: 13
clone size: -
J gene: TRBJ1-1
V gene: TRBV2
D gene: TRBD1
CDR3 DNA: TGTGCCAGCAGTGGGGACAGGGTCTCTGAAGCTTTCTTT
CDR3 protein: CASSGDRVSEAFF

CDR3 length: 16
clone size: -
J gene: TRBJ2-5
V gene: TRBV18
D gene: TRBD1
CDR3 DNA: TGTGCCAGCTCAGCCAACACCGGGACAGTCCAAGAGACCCAGTACTTC
CDR3 protein: CASSANTGTVQETQYF

CDR3 length: 16
clone size: -
J gene: TRBJ2-5
V gene: TRBV2
D gene: TRBD2
CDR3 DNA: TGTGCCAGCAGCGGCGGACTAGCGGGGGGGTCAGAGACCCAGTACTTC
CDR3 protein: CASSGGLAGGSETQYF

CDR3 length: 13
clone size: once
J gene: TRBJ2-4
V gene: TRBV5-6
D gene: TRBD1
CDR3 DNA: TGTGCCAGCAGCGAAGAGGGACAGGGGCGACAGTACTTC
CDR3 protein: CASSEEGQGRQYF

CDR3 length: 19
clone size: -
J gene: TRBJ2-2
V gene: TRBV28
D gene: TRBD2
CDR3 DNA: TGTGCCAGCAATCCTAATCCGTCTAGCGGGAGGTTTGTGACCGGGGAGCTGTTTTTT
CDR3 protein: CASNPNPSSGRFVTGELFF

CDR3 length: 14
clone size: -
J gene: TRBJ2-7
V gene: TRBV7-8
D gene: -
CDR3 DNA: TGTGCCAGCAGCTTAGGCCCTGTCAGAGGCGAGCAGTACTTC
CDR3 protein: CASSLGPVRGEQYF

CDR3 length: 14
clone size: -
J gene: TRBJ1-4
V gene: TRBV27
D gene: TRBD1
CDR3 DNA: TGTGCCACGGGACAGGGGGTCCTTAATGAAAAACTGTTTTTT
CDR3 protein: CATGQGVLNEKLFF

CDR3 length: 14
clone size: -
J gene: TRBJ2-7
V gene: TRBV19
D gene: -
CDR3 DNA: TGTGCCAGTAGTCCGACCACCCGGACCTACGAGCAGTACTTC
CDR3 protein: CASSPTTRTYEQYF

CDR3 length: 15
clone size: -
J gene: TRBJ1-4
V gene: TRBV30
D gene: -
CDR3 DNA: TGTGCCTGGAGTGTAGCAAGGGGAACTAATGAAAAACTGTTTTTT
CDR3 protein: CAWSVARGTNEKLFF

CDR3 length: 15
clone size: -
J gene: TRBJ1-2
V gene: TRBV7-2
D gene: TRBD1
CDR3 DNA: TGTGCCAGCACCGCCAACCCAGGGGGCGTCTATGGCTACACCTTC
CDR3 protein: CASTANPGGVYGYTF

CDR3 length: 20
clone size: -
J gene: TRBJ2-6
V gene: TRBV5-5
D gene: TRBD1
CDR3 DNA: TGTGCCAGCAGCCGCTACGGGACAGGGTTTGGGCTCGCTGGGGCCAACGTCCTGACTTTC
CDR3 protein: CASSRYGTGFGLAGANVLTF

CDR3 length: 16
clone size: -
J gene: TRBJ2-2
V gene: TRBV11-2
D gene: TRBD2
CDR3 DNA: TGTGCCAGCAGCTTAGGCGGGGGGGCCGCCACCGGGGAGCTGTTTTTT
CDR3 protein: CASSLGGGAATGELFF

CDR3 length: 13
clone size: -
J gene: TRBJ1-5
V gene: TRBV4-2
D gene: -
CDR3 DNA: TGTGCCAGCAGCCAAGAAGGCAGGGAAGGTTTGCATTTT
CDR3 protein: CASSQEGREGLHF

CDR3 length: 14
clone size: -
J gene: TRBJ1-5
V gene: TRBV18
D gene: -
CDR3 DNA: TGTGCCAGCTCACCTTCGGCTAGCAATCAGCCCCAGCATTTT
CDR3 protein: CASSPSASNQPQHF

CDR3 length: 15
clone size: once
J gene: TRBJ2-7
V gene: TRBV11-2
D gene: TRBD1
CDR3 DNA: TGTGCCAGCAGCTCCTCAGGACAGGGAAGGTACGAGCAGTACTTC
CDR3 protein: CASSSSGQGRYEQYF

CDR3 length: 15
clone size: -
J gene: TRBJ2-7
V gene: TRBV7-3
D gene: TRBD2
CDR3 DNA: TGTGCCAGCAGCTTATTAGCGGGAGGTCCAGGAGAGCAGTACTTC
CDR3 protein: CASSLLAGGPGEQYF

CDR3 length: 12
clone size: -
J gene: TRBJ2-3
V gene: TRBV19
D gene: -
CDR3 DNA: TGTGCCAGTAGTTCTGACACAGATACGCAGTATTTT
CDR3 protein: CASSSDTDTQYF

CDR3 length: 15
clone size: -
J gene: TRBJ1-1
V gene: TRBV5-5
D gene: TRBD1
CDR3 DNA: TGTGCCAGCAGTCTGACAGGGAGCATGAACACTGAAGCTTTCTTT
CDR3 protein: CASSLTGSMNTEAFF

CDR3 length: 18
clone size: -
J gene: TRBJ2-1
V gene: TRBV27
D gene: -
CDR3 DNA: TGTGCCAGCAGCCGAATCCCCCCGGGGGCCGTCACGTACAATGAGCAGTTCTTC
CDR3 protein: CASSRIPPGAVTYNEQFF

CDR3 length: 14
clone size: -
J gene: TRBJ1-3
V gene: TRBV28
D gene: -
CDR3 DNA: TGTGCCAGCACCCCACGAGGATCTGGAAACACCATATATTTT
CDR3 protein: CASTPRGSGNTIYF

CDR3 length: 11
clone size: few
J gene: TRBJ2-1
V gene: TRBV7-2
D gene: -
CDR3 DNA: TGTGCCAGCAGCTTAAGCGATGAGCAGTTCTTC
CDR3 protein: CASSLSDEQFF

CDR3 length: 16
clone size: -
J gene: TRBJ2-3
V gene: TRBV7-3
D gene: TRBD2
CDR3 DNA: TGTGCCAGCAGCTCAGGACTAGCGGGGGTCACAGATACGCAGTATTTT
CDR3 protein: CASSSGLAGVTDTQYF

CDR3 length: 12
clone size: -
J gene: TRBJ2-7
V gene: TRBV28
D gene: -
CDR3 DNA: TGTGCCACCTCGCAAGACAGTTACGAGCAGTACTTC
CDR3 protein: CATSQDSYEQYF

CDR3 length: 13
clone size: -
J gene: TRBJ1-4
V gene: TRBV5-1
D gene: -
CDR3 DNA: TGCGCCAGCAGCTTGGAAAGTCGTGAAAAACTGTTTTTT
CDR3 protein: CASSLESREKLFF

CDR3 length: 15
clone size: once
J gene: TRBJ1-4
V gene: TRBV9
D gene: TRBD1
CDR3 DNA: TGTGCCAGCAGCGTAGGGGGACAGGGAGGGGAAAAACTGTTTTTT
CDR3 protein: CASSVGGQGGEKLFF